This TCR beta chain was sequenced in a study of blood T cell repertoires in COVID-19. The germline V gene encodes CDR1 MDHEN and CDR2 SYDVKM. The germline V and J ends were trimmed by 5 bases and 0 bases, with 8 bases remaining between them. This CDR3 is 14 amino acids long. Per the original methods: Reference gene primer amplification gave nucleated cell count estimates. Assay used: immunoSEQ multiplex PCR; TCRdb lists only in-frame clones, some missing. V, J and clone size reflect that table, while D and trimming were determined from the DNA. Of some 460,000 clones in the sample, approximately 90% were seen once.

The chain joins TRBV28 to TRBJ1-5; D remains unclear. The sample consisted of peripheral blood. The source is a woman in her twenties or thirties with acute or convalescent COVID-19. CDR3 protein: CASSPPYSNQPQHF. CDR3 sequence (DNA): TGTGCCAGCAGTCCACCCTATAGCAATCAGCCCCAGCATTTT. The complete variable domain, with remaining parts taken from reference TRBV28 and TRBJ1-5, reads DVKVTQSSRYLVKRTGEKVFLECVQDMDHENMFWYRQDPGLGLRLIYFSYDVKMKEKGDIPEGYSVSREKKERFSLILESASTNQTSMYLCASSPPYSNQPQHFGDGTRLSIL.